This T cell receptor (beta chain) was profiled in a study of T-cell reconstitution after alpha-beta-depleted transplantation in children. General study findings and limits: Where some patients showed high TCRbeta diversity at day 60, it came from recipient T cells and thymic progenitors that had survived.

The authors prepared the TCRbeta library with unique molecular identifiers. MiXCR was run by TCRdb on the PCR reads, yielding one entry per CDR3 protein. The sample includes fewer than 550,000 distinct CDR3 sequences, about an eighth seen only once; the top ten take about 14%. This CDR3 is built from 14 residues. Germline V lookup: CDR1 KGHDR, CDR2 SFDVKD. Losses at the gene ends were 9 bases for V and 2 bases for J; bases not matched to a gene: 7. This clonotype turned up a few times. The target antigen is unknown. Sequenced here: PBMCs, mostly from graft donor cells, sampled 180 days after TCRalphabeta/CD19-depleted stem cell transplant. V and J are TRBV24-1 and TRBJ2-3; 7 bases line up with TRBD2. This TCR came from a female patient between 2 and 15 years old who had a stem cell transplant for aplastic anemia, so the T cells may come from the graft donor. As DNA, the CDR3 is TGTGCCACCGCTGCAAGCGGGATCACAGATACGCAGTATTTT. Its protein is CATAASGITDTQYF.